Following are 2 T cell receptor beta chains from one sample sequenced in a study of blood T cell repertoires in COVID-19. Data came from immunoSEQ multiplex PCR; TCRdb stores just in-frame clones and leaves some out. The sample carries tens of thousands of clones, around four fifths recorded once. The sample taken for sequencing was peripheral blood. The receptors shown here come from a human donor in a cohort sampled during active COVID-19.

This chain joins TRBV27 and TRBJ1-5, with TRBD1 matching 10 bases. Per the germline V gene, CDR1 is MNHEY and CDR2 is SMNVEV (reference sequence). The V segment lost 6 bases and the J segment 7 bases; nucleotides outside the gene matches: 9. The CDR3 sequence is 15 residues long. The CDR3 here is CASSTTGGARQPQHF. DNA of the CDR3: TGTGCCAGCAGCACGACAGGGGGCGCGAGGCAGCCCCAGCATTTT.

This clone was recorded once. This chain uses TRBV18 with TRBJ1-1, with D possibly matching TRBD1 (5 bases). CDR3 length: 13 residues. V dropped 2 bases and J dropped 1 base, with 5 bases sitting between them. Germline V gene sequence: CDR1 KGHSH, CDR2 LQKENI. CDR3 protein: CASSPTGNTEAFF. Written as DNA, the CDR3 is TGTGCCAGCTCACCAACAGGGAACACTGAAGCTTTCTTT.